This is a list of T cell receptor beta chains from one sample in a study of blood T cell repertoires in COVID-19. TCRdb's table, derived via immunoSEQ multiplex PCR, lists solely in-frame clones and lacks some. The table lists 25,000 to 30,000 clones, roughly 80% of them singletons. Source material: peripheral blood. The receptors shown here come from a man aged 50-60 years with active or convalescent COVID-19. The CDR3 runs from the conserved cysteine through the conserved F or W. The D gene is left open where the match is weak. A clone size is listed for some rows: how often the clone was seen (once, few, many), or a class if it is expanded.

abundance	len	d_gene	v_gene	j_gene	CDR3aa	CDR3nt
-	15	TRBD2	TRBV3-1/TRBV3-2	TRBJ2-7	CASSQVGLAGTEQYF	TGTGCCAGCAGCCAAGTTGGACTAGCGGGGACGGAGCAGTACTTC
-	13	TRBD2	TRBV5-6	TRBJ2-5	CASILGGGETQYF	TGTGCCAGCATTCTTGGTGGGGGGGAAACCCAGTACTTC
-	13	-	TRBV27	TRBJ2-2	CASSLPNTGELFF	TGTGCCAGCAGTCTCCCGAACACCGGGGAGCTGTTTTTT
-	13	-	TRBV9	TRBJ2-1	CASSLTSYNEQFF	TGTGCCAGCAGCTTGACTAGTTACAATGAGCAGTTCTTC
-	17	TRBD2	TRBV5-1	TRBJ2-5	CASSLALIGLARETQYF	TGCGCCAGCAGCTTGGCCCTAATCGGACTAGCTCGGGAGACCCAGTACTTC
-	14	TRBD1	TRBV6-4	TRBJ1-6	CASREGGDNSPLHF	TGTGCCAGCAGGGAAGGGGGCGATAATTCACCCCTCCACTTT
-	19	TRBD2	TRBV27	TRBJ2-4	CASSRWLAGGGVAKNIQYF	TGTGCCAGCAGTCGGTGGCTAGCGGGAGGAGGGGTGGCCAAAAACATTCAGTACTTC
-	16	-	TRBV6-5	TRBJ2-1	CASSYSFRLDYNEQFF	TGTGCCAGCAGTTACTCGTTTCGACTCGACTACAATGAGCAGTTCTTC
-	17	TRBD2	TRBV7-2	TRBJ2-2	CASSSIAGQSFGGELFF	TGTGCCAGCAGCTCAATAGCGGGTCAGTCTTTCGGCGGGGAGCTGTTTTTT
-	16	TRBD2	TRBV30	TRBJ2-1	CAWSPTLAGSYNEQFF	TGTGCCTGGAGTCCTACACTAGCGGGCTCCTACAATGAGCAGTTCTTC
-	17	-	TRBV7-8	TRBJ1-5	CASSLAQAAYSNQPQHF	TGTGCCAGCAGCTTAGCGCAGGCAGCCTATAGCAATCAGCCCCAGCATTTT
-	15	-	TRBV12-5	TRBJ1-4	CASGLMRGGSEKLFF	TGTGCTAGTGGTTTGATGCGGGGAGGGAGTGAAAAACTGTTTTTT
-	13	-	TRBV7-3	TRBJ1-2	CASSLNWGDGYTF	TGTGCCAGCAGCTTAAACTGGGGGGATGGCTACACCTTC
-	18	-	TRBV5-1	TRBJ2-3	CASSPREEGARVRDTQYF	TGCGCCAGCAGCCCGCGTGAGGAGGGGGCGCGAGTTCGGGATACGCAGTATTTT
-	11	-	TRBV20-1	TRBJ2-1	CSARDGYEQFF	TGCAGTGCTAGAGATGGCTATGAGCAGTTCTTC
-	13	TRBD2	TRBV3-1/TRBV3-2	TRBJ2-5	CASSRGGQETQYF	TGTGCCAGCAGCCGCGGGGGGCAAGAGACCCAGTACTTC
-	12	-	TRBV10-2	TRBJ2-3	CASSDDRDTQYF	TGCGCCAGCAGTGACGACAGGGATACGCAGTATTTT
-	13	-	TRBV29-1	TRBJ1-2	CSVLGDSLGGYTF	TGCAGCGTTCTTGGTGACAGCCTTGGTGGCTACACCTTC
once	13	-	TRBV29-1	TRBJ1-4	CSVEGGANEKLFF	TGCAGCGTTGAGGGGGGGGCCAATGAAAAACTGTTTTTT
-	18	TRBD1	TRBV25-1	TRBJ1-2	CASSEFSGTGASNYGYTF	TGTGCCAGCAGTGAATTTTCCGGGACAGGGGCCTCTAACTATGGCTACACCTTC
-	16	TRBD1	TRBV6-1	TRBJ2-3	CASSGRTTGGTDTQYF	TGTGCCAGCAGTGGACGAACGACAGGGGGCACAGATACGCAGTATTTT
-	13	TRBD2	TRBV14	TRBJ2-1	CASNRLAGAEQFF	TGTGCCAGCAACCGACTAGCGGGAGCTGAGCAGTTCTTC
-	19	-	TRBV12-5	TRBJ2-2	CASGLVLGVPPSNTGELFF	TGTGCTAGTGGTTTGGTACTTGGTGTTCCCCCTTCGAACACCGGGGAGCTGTTTTTT
-	16	-	TRBV2	TRBJ1-3	CASPEGGSLTGNTIYF	TGTGCCAGCCCGGAGGGGGGGTCATTAACTGGAAACACCATATATTTT
-	13	-	TRBV9	TRBJ2-7	CASSVRLDSEQYF	TGTGCCAGCAGCGTTAGACTAGATAGCGAGCAGTACTTC
-	14	TRBD2	TRBV2	TRBJ2-1	CASSGTSAYNEQFF	TGTGCCAGCAGCGGGACTAGCGCCTACAATGAGCAGTTCTTC
-	14	-	TRBV29-1	TRBJ2-1	CSAQPVGAAYEQFF	TGCAGCGCTCAGCCAGTGGGGGCGGCGTATGAGCAGTTCTTC
-	16	-	TRBV12-5	TRBJ1-3	CASGLVLGQSRDTIYF	TGTGCTAGTGGTTTGGTACTAGGACAGTCGAGGGACACCATATATTTT
-	16	TRBD2	TRBV7-6	TRBJ2-1	CATGTSGVGWGNEQFF	TGTGCCACCGGGACTAGCGGGGTTGGGTGGGGGAATGAGCAGTTCTTC
-	15	TRBD1	TRBV5-1	TRBJ1-3	CASSDTGGSGNTIYF	TGCGCCAGCAGCGACACAGGGGGATCTGGAAACACCATATATTTT
once	15	TRBD1	TRBV29-1	TRBJ2-7	CSVPKSGQGATGQYF	TGCAGCGTGCCCAAATCGGGACAGGGGGCGACAGGGCAGTACTTC
-	14	-	TRBV4-1	TRBJ2-7	CASSQVGTEGEQYF	TGCGCCAGCAGCCAAGTAGGGACGGAGGGGGAGCAGTACTTC
-	13	-	TRBV13	TRBJ2-7	CASSPGGSYEQYF	TGTGCCAGCAGCCCCGGGGGATCCTACGAGCAGTACTTC
once	17	TRBD2	TRBV7-3	TRBJ2-1	CASSSTLAGVSPNEQFF	TGTGCCAGCAGCTCCACTCTAGCGGGAGTATCCCCCAATGAGCAGTTCTTC
-	18	-	TRBV5-1	TRBJ1-1	CARTGTKRGPSMNTEAFF	TGCGCCAGAACCGGGACTAAAAGAGGACCCAGCATGAACACTGAAGCTTTCTTT
-	12	-	TRBV5-5	TRBJ1-1	CASSRGNTEAFF	TGTGCCAGCAGCAGGGGAAACACTGAAGCTTTCTTT
few	13	-	TRBV9	TRBJ2-7	CASSAHLSYEQYF	TGTGCCAGCAGCGCCCATCTAAGTTACGAGCAGTACTTC
-	14	TRBD1	TRBV7-9	TRBJ1-5	CASSLAGTVQPQHF	TGTGCCAGCAGCTTAGCGGGGACAGTCCAGCCCCAGCATTTT
once	14	-	TRBV7-3	TRBJ2-6	CASSSGSGANVLTF	TGTGCCAGCAGCTCCGGTTCTGGGGCCAACGTCCTGACTTTC
-	15	TRBD1	TRBV6-5	TRBJ1-2	CASTSGTGRDYGYTF	TGTGCCAGCACTAGTGGGACAGGTCGGGACTATGGCTACACCTTC
-	11	-	TRBV5-1	TRBJ2-5	CASSLQETQYF	TGCGCCAGCAGCCTCCAAGAGACCCAGTACTTC
-	15	-	TRBV4-1	TRBJ1-5	CASSQVTPGNQPQHF	TGCGCCAGCAGCCAAGTTACGCCAGGCAATCAGCCCCAGCATTTT
-	18	TRBD1	TRBV7-8	TRBJ2-1	CASSLVPGQGPPRDEQFF	TGTGCCAGCAGCTTAGTCCCTGGACAGGGCCCCCCGAGAGATGAGCAGTTCTTC
-	14	TRBD2	TRBV10-3	TRBJ2-7	CAISGTSGSGEQYF	TGTGCCATCAGTGGGACTAGCGGATCCGGGGAGCAGTACTTC
-	15	TRBD1	TRBV9	TRBJ1-3	CASSVEGQGGNTIYF	TGTGCCAGCAGCGTAGAGGGACAGGGCGGAAACACCATATATTTT
-	17	-	TRBV28	TRBJ2-2	CASNPRWAGADTGELFF	TGTGCCAGCAATCCTAGATGGGCAGGGGCGGACACCGGGGAGCTGTTTTTT
-	14	-	TRBV14	TRBJ1-2	CASSQVPRAYGYTF	TGTGCCAGCAGCCAAGTCCCCAGGGCCTATGGCTACACCTTC
-	15	-	TRBV11-2	TRBJ1-6	CASSRTGLWDSPLHF	TGTGCCAGCAGCCGAACAGGGTTATGGGATTCACCCCTCCACTTT
-	13	TRBD1	TRBV19	TRBJ2-7	CASSIQGALEQYF	TGTGCCAGTAGTATTCAGGGGGCGCTTGAGCAGTACTTC
-	17	-	TRBV24-1	TRBJ2-2	CATSDLQRTENTGELFF	TGTGCCACCAGTGATTTGCAAAGGACAGAGAACACCGGGGAGCTGTTTTTT